What follows is one T cell receptor beta chain and its context. No antigen is known for it. The data stem from a study of metastatic and nonmetastatic thyroid tumors. The wider study: Thyroid patients, malignant and benign, had repertoires compared across blood and tumor or nodule tissue.

All patients were untreated before thyroid surgery. As processed by the authors: The study's classifier, a distant-metastasis tool for papillary thyroid cancer, was built using CDR3 differences across clinicopathological groups. TCRdb reanalyzed the PCR reads with MiXCR. Here the V and J calls rest on TCRdb's processing, not on the authors' analysis. The table includes roughly 61,000 clones, approximately 4.1% detected once. General study results and limits: Relative to benign nodules, malignant thyroid tumors were reportedly characterized by significantly elevated TCR beta diversity in blood and tumor.

CDR3 length: 15 amino acids. Per the germline V gene, CDR1 is MNHEY and CDR2 is SMNVEV (reference sequence). V shed 3 bases and J shed 8 bases, with 17 bases lying between them. Sequencing was performed on blood. This TCR came from a female donor with papillary thyroid cancer or a benign thyroid nodule (not recorded which). Some clones in this sample may be carry-over from other donors' samples. The chain combines TRBV27 with TRBJ2-1; tentatively, D is TRBD2 (6 bases). CDR3: CASSFDTGVRDEQFF. The CDR3 DNA sequence: TGTGCCAGCAGTTTCGATACGGGAGTGAGGGATGAGCAGTTCTTC.